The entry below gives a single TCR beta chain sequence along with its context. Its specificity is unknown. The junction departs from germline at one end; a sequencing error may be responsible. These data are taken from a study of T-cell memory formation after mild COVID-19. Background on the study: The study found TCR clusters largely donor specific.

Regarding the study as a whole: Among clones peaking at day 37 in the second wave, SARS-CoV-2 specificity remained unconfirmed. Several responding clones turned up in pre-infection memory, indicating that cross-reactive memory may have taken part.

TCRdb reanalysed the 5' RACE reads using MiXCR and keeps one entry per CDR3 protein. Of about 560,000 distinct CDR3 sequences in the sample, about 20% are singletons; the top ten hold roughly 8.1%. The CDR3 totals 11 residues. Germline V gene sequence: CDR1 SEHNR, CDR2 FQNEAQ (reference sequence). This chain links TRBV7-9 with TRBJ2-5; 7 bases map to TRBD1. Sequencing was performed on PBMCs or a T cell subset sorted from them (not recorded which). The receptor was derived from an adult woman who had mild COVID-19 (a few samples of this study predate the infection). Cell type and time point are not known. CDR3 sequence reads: CASSPGQPFLF. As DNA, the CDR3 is TGTGCCAGCAGCCCGGGACAGCCTTTTCTTTTC.